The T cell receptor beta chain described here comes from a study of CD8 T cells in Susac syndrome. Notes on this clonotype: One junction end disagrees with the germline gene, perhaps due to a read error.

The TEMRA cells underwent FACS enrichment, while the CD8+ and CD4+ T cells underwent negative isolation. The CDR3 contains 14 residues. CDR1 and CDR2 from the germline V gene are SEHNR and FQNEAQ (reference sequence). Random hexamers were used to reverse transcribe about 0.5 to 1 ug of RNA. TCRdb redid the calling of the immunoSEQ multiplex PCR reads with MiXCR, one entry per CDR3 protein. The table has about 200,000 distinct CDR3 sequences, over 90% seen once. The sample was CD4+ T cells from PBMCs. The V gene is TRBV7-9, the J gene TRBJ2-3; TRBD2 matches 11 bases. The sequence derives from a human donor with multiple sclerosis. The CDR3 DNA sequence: TGTGCCAGCAACTTAGCGGGGGGGCTCGGTACGCAGTATTTT. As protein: CASNLAGGLGTQYF.